This is a list of T cell receptor beta chains from one sample in a study of CXCR3-negative and CXCR3-positive naive CD8 T cells. With the 5' RACE reads reprocessed, TCRdb shows one record per CDR3 protein and no DNA. The sample data list about 89,000 distinct CDR3 sequences. The sequenced sample was naive CXCR3+ CD8+ T cells from blood. The origin of the receptors is a human donor in good health. Some clones in this sample may be carry-over from other donors' samples. CDR3s include the opening cysteine and the closing phenylalanine or tryptophan. The order of the fields is V gene, J gene, CDR3 protein.

v_call: TRBV4-1; j_call: TRBJ2-7; cdr3_aa: CASSQGRDRSYEQYF
v_call: TRBV5-1; j_call: TRBJ2-2; cdr3_aa: CASSWDPTGELFF
v_call: TRBV6-5; j_call: TRBJ2-1; cdr3_aa: CASSPHRDNEQFF
v_call: TRBV13; j_call: TRBJ1-1; cdr3_aa: CASSSMGDTEAFF
v_call: TRBV29-1; j_call: TRBJ2-2; cdr3_aa: CSVRGANTGELFF
v_call: TRBV9; j_call: TRBJ1-2; cdr3_aa: CASSEPLSPIPGRHGYTF
v_call: TRBV7-6; j_call: TRBJ2-1; cdr3_aa: CASSPGQGARYEQFF
v_call: TRBV27; j_call: TRBJ2-1; cdr3_aa: CASSKPGLAGAHNEQFF
v_call: TRBV6-5; j_call: TRBJ2-3; cdr3_aa: CASSLSDRVADTQYF
v_call: TRBV5-1; j_call: TRBJ2-3; cdr3_aa: CASSLVGGGDTQYF
v_call: TRBV15; j_call: TRBJ1-4; cdr3_aa: CATSRARNEKLFF
v_call: TRBV12-3/TRBV12-4; j_call: TRBJ2-3; cdr3_aa: CASRPDRPGTDTQYF
v_call: TRBV20-1; j_call: TRBJ1-1; cdr3_aa: CSASLGQGNTEAFF
v_call: TRBV29-1; j_call: TRBJ1-3; cdr3_aa: CSVQQGRGTGNTIYF
v_call: TRBV12-3/TRBV12-4; j_call: TRBJ2-1; cdr3_aa: CASWGGLGSSYNEQFF
v_call: TRBV7-9; j_call: TRBJ1-2; cdr3_aa: CASIPRDFNYGYTF
v_call: TRBV12-3/TRBV12-4; j_call: TRBJ2-1; cdr3_aa: CASSFLRGVRPYNEQFF
v_call: TRBV28; j_call: TRBJ2-7; cdr3_aa: CASAPRDRGINEQYF
v_call: TRBV6-6; j_call: TRBJ2-3; cdr3_aa: CAGRGGSYRDQDTQYF
v_call: TRBV5-1; j_call: TRBJ2-1; cdr3_aa: CASSLAGGNNEQFF
v_call: TRBV12-3/TRBV12-4; j_call: TRBJ2-1; cdr3_aa: CASSLNVGYNEQFF
v_call: TRBV29-1; j_call: TRBJ2-1; cdr3_aa: CSVEDFLGNEQFF
v_call: TRBV10-3; j_call: TRBJ2-7; cdr3_aa: CAISESGRRSYEQYF
v_call: TRBV3-1; j_call: TRBJ2-1; cdr3_aa: CASSPGVSGGEDEQFF
v_call: TRBV20-1; j_call: TRBJ1-1; cdr3_aa: CSAVLWDKNTEAFF
v_call: TRBV29-1; j_call: TRBJ2-1; cdr3_aa: CSVVVLSASSYNEQFF
v_call: TRBV12-3/TRBV12-4; j_call: TRBJ1-1; cdr3_aa: CASSLLVGTEAFF
v_call: TRBV4-2; j_call: TRBJ1-5; cdr3_aa: CASSQDRLGNQPQHF
v_call: TRBV12-3/TRBV12-4; j_call: TRBJ2-1; cdr3_aa: CASRQKGYNEQFF
v_call: TRBV12-3/TRBV12-4; j_call: TRBJ1-2; cdr3_aa: CASSLAAAEYGYTF
v_call: TRBV24-1; j_call: TRBJ2-3; cdr3_aa: CATSDLGTSGGETQYF
v_call: TRBV27; j_call: TRBJ2-5; cdr3_aa: CASSLSSSETQYF
v_call: TRBV28; j_call: TRBJ2-7; cdr3_aa: CASSPGTAAYEQYF
v_call: TRBV27; j_call: TRBJ1-5; cdr3_aa: CASGPTGNQPQHF
v_call: TRBV24-1; j_call: TRBJ2-2; cdr3_aa: CATSTGWAGELFF
v_call: TRBV4-3; j_call: TRBJ2-7; cdr3_aa: CASSQDVRGPYEQYF
v_call: TRBV28; j_call: TRBJ2-7; cdr3_aa: CASSTAGRPYEQYF
v_call: TRBV5-6; j_call: TRBJ2-1; cdr3_aa: CASSSTNGPRTYNEQFF
v_call: TRBV14; j_call: TRBJ1-1; cdr3_aa: CASSVSLNTEAFF
v_call: TRBV7-2; j_call: TRBJ1-1; cdr3_aa: CASILPNRNTEAFF
v_call: TRBV4-1; j_call: TRBJ2-5; cdr3_aa: CASSITWGGQETQYF
v_call: TRBV7-2; j_call: TRBJ2-7; cdr3_aa: CASSLTGARNEQYF
v_call: TRBV5-1; j_call: TRBJ2-7; cdr3_aa: CASSQEGIPYEQYF
v_call: TRBV28; j_call: TRBJ2-4; cdr3_aa: CASSLRGMSAKNIQYF
v_call: TRBV7-6; j_call: TRBJ2-5; cdr3_aa: CASSLFLGPSGQETQYF
v_call: TRBV6-6; j_call: TRBJ2-3; cdr3_aa: CASSKRGGNSDTQYF
v_call: TRBV20-1; j_call: TRBJ2-7; cdr3_aa: CSARVGDRYEQYF
v_call: TRBV12-3/TRBV12-4; j_call: TRBJ2-5; cdr3_aa: CASSFSGQGLWETQYF
v_call: TRBV7-9; j_call: TRBJ1-5; cdr3_aa: CASSPGGQPQHF
v_call: TRBV7-8; j_call: TRBJ2-2; cdr3_aa: CASSPRGGYTGELFF
v_call: TRBV7-9; j_call: TRBJ2-7; cdr3_aa: CASSSNRDRGHEQYF
v_call: TRBV28; j_call: TRBJ2-7; cdr3_aa: CASSRGTSQYF
v_call: TRBV6-4; j_call: TRBJ2-1; cdr3_aa: CASSATSGAYNEQFF